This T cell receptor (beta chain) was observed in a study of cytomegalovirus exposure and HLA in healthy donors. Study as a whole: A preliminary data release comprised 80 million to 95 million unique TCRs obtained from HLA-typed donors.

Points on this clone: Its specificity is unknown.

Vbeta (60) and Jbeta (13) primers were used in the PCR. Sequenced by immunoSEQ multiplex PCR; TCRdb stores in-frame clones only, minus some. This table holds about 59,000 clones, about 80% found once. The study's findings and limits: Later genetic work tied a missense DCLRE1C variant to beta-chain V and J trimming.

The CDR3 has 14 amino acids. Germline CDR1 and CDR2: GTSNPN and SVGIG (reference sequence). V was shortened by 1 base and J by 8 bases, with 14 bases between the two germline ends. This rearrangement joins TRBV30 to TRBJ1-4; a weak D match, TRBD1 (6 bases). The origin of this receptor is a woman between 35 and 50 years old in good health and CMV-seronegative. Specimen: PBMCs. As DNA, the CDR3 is TGTGCCTGGAGTGAACAGGGAGGGTCCGAAAAACTGTTTTTT. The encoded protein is CAWSEQGGSEKLFF.